The rows below give T cell receptor beta chains drawn from one sample of a study of blood T cell repertoires in COVID-19. Profiling relied on immunoSEQ multiplex PCR, and the TCRdb table lists in-frame clones only, not all of them. The profile shows around 52,000 clones, roughly four fifths of them singletons. Source material: peripheral blood. These receptors came from a woman over 75 with acute or convalescent COVID-19. Each CDR3 is given with its conserved first and last residue. The order of the fields is clone size, D gene, V gene, J gene, CDR3 protein, CDR3 DNA. A D gene is named only where the DNA matches it firmly. The size field is filled for only some rows; it gives once, few, many or a size class.

>few|NA|TRBV6-1|TRBJ2-5
CASSEGRLETQYF
TGTGCCAGCAGTGAGGGCAGGCTAGAGACCCAGTACTTC
>NA|TRBD2|TRBV7-8|TRBJ2-7
CASGPGGDEQYF
TGTGCCAGCGGACCGGGGGGAGACGAGCAGTACTTC
>NA|NA|TRBV2|TRBJ1-4
CASTTDKRATF
TGTGCCAGCACCACGGACAAGCGGGCGACGTTC
>NA|NA|TRBV6-8|TRBJ1-6
CASSSAASYNSPLHF
TGTGCCAGCAGCTCTGCGGCTTCCTATAATTCACCCCTCCACTTT
>NA|NA|TRBV12-3/TRBV12-4|TRBJ2-1
CASSLDLEGQFF
TGTGCCAGCAGTTTGGACCTAGAGGGTCAGTTCTTC
>NA|NA|TRBV9|TRBJ1-2
CASSTKTGTMGYTF
TGTGCCAGCAGCACGAAAACAGGGACTATGGGCTACACCTTC
>NA|NA|TRBV11-2|TRBJ2-1
CASSLDYEQFF
TGTGCCAGCAGCTTAGACTATGAGCAGTTCTTC
>NA|NA|TRBV18|TRBJ2-5
CASSPEGGGETQYF
TGTGCCAGCTCACCAGAAGGGGGGGGAGAGACCCAGTACTTC
>medium-sized|TRBD2|TRBV7-9|TRBJ2-1
CASSYGTSDNEQFF
TGTGCCAGCAGCTACGGGACTAGCGACAATGAGCAGTTCTTC
>NA|TRBD2|TRBV2|TRBJ2-1
CASGTIEQFF
TGTGCCAGTGGGACTATCGAGCAGTTCTTC
>NA|TRBD2|TRBV5-1|TRBJ2-2
CASRHWPSSGSVGELFF
TGCGCCAGCAGACATTGGCCGTCTAGCGGGAGTGTCGGGGAGCTGTTTTTT
>NA|TRBD1|TRBV23-1|TRBJ2-1
CASSPCTGQGKNEQFF
TGCGCCAGCAGTCCATGCACCGGACAGGGGAAGAATGAGCAGTTCTTC
>few|NA|TRBV4-1|TRBJ1-1
CASSQPNTGEAFF
TGCGCCAGCAGCCAACCCAATACAGGGGAAGCTTTCTTT
>NA|NA|TRBV5-1|TRBJ2-5
CASSSGSLAVGGETQYF
TGCGCCAGCAGCTCCGGGTCGTTAGCGGTGGGTGGGGAGACCCAGTACTTC
>NA|TRBD2|TRBV7-9|TRBJ2-5
CASSLAAGGIETQYF
TGTGCCAGCAGCTTAGCAGCGGGAGGGATTGAGACCCAGTACTTC
>few|NA|TRBV6-5|TRBJ1-1
CASSPQGRAEAFF
TGTGCCAGCAGTCCACAGGGCAGGGCTGAAGCTTTCTTT
>NA|TRBD1|TRBV10-2|TRBJ1-2
CASSLQGSNYGYTF
TGCGCCAGCAGCCTACAGGGGTCTAACTATGGCTACACCTTC
>NA|NA|TRBV14|TRBJ2-3
CASSTPGSDTQYF
TGTGCCAGCAGCACCCCTGGCTCAGATACGCAGTATTTT
>NA|NA|TRBV7-9|TRBJ2-7
CASSLMGFYEQYF
TGTGCCAGCAGCTTAATGGGCTTCTACGAGCAGTACTTC
>NA|TRBD1|TRBV19|TRBJ2-5
CASSISDRVAETQYF
TGTGCCAGTAGTATCTCGGACAGGGTAGCAGAGACCCAGTACTTC
>NA|NA|TRBV12-3/TRBV12-4|TRBJ1-1
CASSLSQNTEAFF
TGTGCCAGCAGTTTAAGCCAGAACACTGAAGCTTTCTTT
>once|NA|TRBV21-1|TRBJ2-7
CASSPAQRPRRFHYEQYF
TGTGCCAGCAGCCCGGCCCAGCGACCACGGAGATTCCACTACGAGCAGTACTTC
>NA|NA|TRBV27|TRBJ2-3
CASNPLAGSTDTQYF
TGTGCCAGCAACCCCTTAGCTGGTAGCACAGATACGCAGTATTTT
>NA|NA|TRBV2|TRBJ1-6
CASHRASNSPLHF
TGTGCCAGCCACAGGGCGTCTAACTCACCCCTCCACTTT
>NA|NA|TRBV3-1/TRBV3-2|TRBJ2-2
CASSQEARGGELFF
TGTGCCAGCAGCCAAGAGGCCCGTGGCGGGGAGCTGTTTTTT
>once|TRBD2|TRBV10-3|TRBJ2-7
CAISELVAGKVYEQYF
TGTGCCATCAGTGAGTTGGTAGCGGGAAAGGTATACGAGCAGTACTTC
>NA|TRBD1|TRBV27|TRBJ1-2
CASSGTGQFGYTF
TGTGCCAGCAGTGGGACAGGGCAGTTTGGCTACACCTTC
>NA|NA|TRBV29-1|TRBJ2-7
CSAAGLSYEQYF
TGCAGCGCAGCCGGGTTGTCCTACGAGCAGTACTTC
>NA|NA|TRBV6-1|TRBJ1-5
CASSEAGQQNQPQHF
TGTGCCAGCAGTGAAGCTGGGCAGCAGAATCAGCCCCAGCATTTT
>NA|TRBD1|TRBV19|TRBJ2-1
CASSPTGASDEQFF
TGTGCCAGTAGTCCGACAGGGGCAAGCGATGAGCAGTTCTTC
>once|NA|TRBV19|TRBJ2-1
CASRSGPASYNEQFF
TGTGCCAGTAGGTCTGGGCCCGCTTCTTACAATGAGCAGTTCTTC
>NA|NA|TRBV11-1|TRBJ2-7
CASSLGSFYEQYF
TGTGCCAGCAGCTTGGGCTCCTTCTACGAGCAGTACTTC
>NA|NA|TRBV20-1|TRBJ2-1
CSASVLVYEQFF
TGCAGTGCTAGTGTGCTAGTGTATGAGCAGTTCTTC
>NA|NA|TRBV27|TRBJ2-4
CASSRVGSLAKNIQYF
TGTGCCAGCAGCAGGGTGGGCAGTCTAGCCAAAAACATTCAGTACTTC
>NA|TRBD2|TRBV7-9|TRBJ2-1
CASSIRTSGDNEQFF
TGTGCCAGCAGCATAAGGACTAGCGGAGACAATGAGCAGTTCTTC
>NA|NA|TRBV7-8|TRBJ2-1
CASSRDGTRYNEQFF
TGTGCCAGCAGCCGAGACGGGACTCGATACAATGAGCAGTTCTTC
>once|NA|TRBV10-3|TRBJ2-5
CAISPGQTGETQYF
TGTGCCATCAGTCCAGGGCAGACAGGAGAGACCCAGTACTTC
>NA|NA|TRBV11-2|TRBJ2-1
CASSPSGNEQFF
TGTGCCAGCAGCCCGAGCGGGAATGAGCAGTTCTTC
>NA|NA|TRBV4-2|TRBJ2-3
CASSHGTSGDTDTQYF
TGTGCCAGCAGCCATGGGACAAGCGGAGACACAGATACGCAGTATTTT
>NA|NA|TRBV6-2/TRBV6-3|TRBJ2-7
CASSYSGQFYEQYF
TGTGCCAGCAGTTACTCCGGACAGTTCTACGAGCAGTACTTC
>NA|TRBD1|TRBV28|TRBJ2-6
CATRSRDRAGANVLTF
TGTGCCACCAGGTCCCGGGACAGGGCTGGGGCCAACGTCCTGACTTTC
>NA|TRBD1|TRBV3-1/TRBV3-2|TRBJ1-2
CASSPRQGAYGYTF
TGTGCCAGCAGCCCAAGACAGGGGGCCTATGGCTACACCTTC
>NA|NA|TRBV5-1|TRBJ2-1
CASRKEGTPIYNEQFF
TGCGCCAGCAGAAAAGAAGGGACACCGATATACAATGAGCAGTTCTTC
>NA|TRBD1|TRBV6-1|TRBJ2-5
CASSEGQGPQETQYF
TGTGCCAGCAGTGAGGGACAGGGGCCACAAGAGACCCAGTACTTC
>NA|TRBD1|TRBV29-1|TRBJ1-4
CSAQGGTNEKLFF
TGCAGCGCCCAGGGGGGTACTAATGAAAAACTGTTTTTT
>NA|NA|TRBV2|TRBJ1-6
CASSIIQPLHF
TGTGCCAGCAGTATCATACAACCCCTCCACTTT
>NA|TRBD2|TRBV27|TRBJ2-5
CASSFPGGKTQYF
TGTGCCAGCAGTTTCCCGGGGGGAAAGACCCAGTACTTC
>few|NA|TRBV19|TRBJ2-1
CASGGQKNIYNEQFF
TGTGCCTCCGGGGGACAGAAAAACATCTACAATGAGCAGTTCTTC
>NA|NA|TRBV5-4|TRBJ1-2
CASSLTFRGAAGYTF
TGTGCCAGCAGCTTAACTTTTCGGGGGGCTGCTGGCTACACCTTC